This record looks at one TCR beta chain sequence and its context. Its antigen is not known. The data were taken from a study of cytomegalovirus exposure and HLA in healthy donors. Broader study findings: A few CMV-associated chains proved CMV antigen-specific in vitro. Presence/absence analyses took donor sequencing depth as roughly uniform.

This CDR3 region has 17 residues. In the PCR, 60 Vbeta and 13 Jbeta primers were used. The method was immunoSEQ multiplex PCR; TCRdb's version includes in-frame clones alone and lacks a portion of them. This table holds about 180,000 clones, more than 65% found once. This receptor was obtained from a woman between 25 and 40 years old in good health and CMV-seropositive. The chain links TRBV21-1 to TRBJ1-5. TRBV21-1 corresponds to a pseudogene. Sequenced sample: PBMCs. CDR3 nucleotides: TGTGCCAGCAGCAACCCGGGGAGGGGCCCTAGCAATCAGCCCCAGCATTTT. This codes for CASSNPGRGPSNQPQHF.